The 2 T cell receptor beta chains below all came from one sample that was sequenced in a study of CD8+CD57+ T cells in acquired aplastic anemia (dated by TCRdb to 2017 to 2018). Instrument used: Illumina HiSeq 2000. Profiling of TCR beta VDJ combinations and CDR3 sequences used genomic DNA as the template. Using fastp trimming at Q25 and MiXCR clonotype assembly, TCRdb reanalyzed the public sequencing data and kept in-frame beta chains. For every CDR3 protein sequence, its rows merge into one entry that carries the most common genes and DNA. Counted in this sample were about 270,000 distinct CDR3 sequences; roughly three fifths of them appeared once. Approximately 8.2% of the sample is in the top ten clones. Source material: sorted CD4+, CD8+, or CD8+CD57+ T cells (not recorded which) from PBMCs. The receptors shown here come from a human donor with severe aplastic anemia or a healthy control (not recorded which).

Comments on this clonotype: A read error may be the cause here, since a much bigger clone is one base away. It is likely a read error, because the conserved phenylalanine at the end of the CDR3 is missing. DNA for the CDR3: TGTGCCAGCTCACCGGGACAAATCGCTGAAGCTTTCCTT. This gives the protein CASSPGQIAEAFL. The chain has TRBV18 and TRBJ1-1; D might be TRBD1 (6 bases). Trimming left V 3 bases short and J 6 bases short, with 11 bases between. This CDR3 has 13 residues. CDR1 is KGHSH, CDR2 LQKENI, per germline.

There are a few counts of this clonotype. V gene TRBV15 combines with J gene TRBJ2-3; 9 nucleotides line up with TRBD2. J was trimmed by 3 bases and V by 4 bases; bases with no gene match: 2. Germline V gene sequence: CDR1 LNHNV, CDR2 YYDKDF (reference sequence). CDR3 size: 14 residues. In DNA form, the CDR3 reads TGTGCCACCAGCAAGAGCGGGGGGACAGATACGCAGTATTTT. It yields the protein CATSKSGGTDTQYF.